Listed below are T cell receptor beta chains from one sample, sequenced in a study of T cells in Graves' hyperthyroidism and ophthalmopathy. TCRdb fed the multiplex PCR reads into MiXCR, producing one record per CDR3 protein. The sample carries about 590,000 distinct CDR3 sequences, around 14% recorded once. Sequences were obtained from blood. These receptor sequences come from a woman aged 18 to 35 with Graves' ophthalmopathy. Each CDR3 is given with its conserved first and last residue. D genes are given only for firm matches. A row's size may be missing; if present it is once, few, many or a size class.

cdr3_aa,cdr3_nt,d_call,v_call,j_call,clone_size
CASSLARGLAAYEQYF,TGTGCCAGCAGTTTAGCGCGGGGACTAGCGGCCTACGAGCAGTACTTC,TRBD2,TRBV12-3/TRBV12-4,TRBJ2-7,many
CASSQVTGVGKTQYF,TGTGCCAGCAGCCAAGTGACGGGGGTTGGGAAGACCCAGTACTTC,.,TRBV3-1,TRBJ2-5,many
CASSAGQGHGYTF,TGTGCCAGCAGCGCGGGACAGGGCCATGGCTACACCTTC,TRBD1,TRBV3-1,TRBJ1-2,many
CASNLAGMSSYNEQFF,TGTGCCAGTAACTTGGCGGGAATGAGCTCCTACAATGAGCAGTTCTTC,.,TRBV19,TRBJ2-1,few
CSVDSRGQGSEQYF,TGCAGCGTTGACTCCAGGGGGCAGGGCAGCGAGCAGTACTTC,TRBD1,TRBV29-1,TRBJ2-7,few
CASSVRRQNTEAFF,TGTGCCAGCAGTGTGAGGCGACAGAACACTGAAGCTTTCTTT,.,TRBV2,TRBJ1-1,many
CASSVVSGSNQPQHF,TGTGCCAGCAGCGTCGTCTCGGGTAGCAATCAGCCCCAGCATTTT,.,TRBV11-2,TRBJ1-5,.
CSASGGGDGKLFF,TGCAGTGCTAGTGGGGGAGGTGACGGAAAACTGTTTTTT,.,TRBV20-1,TRBJ1-4,many
CASNQNRDQPQHF,TGTGCCAGCAACCAAAACAGGGATCAGCCCCAGCATTTT,.,TRBV12-3/TRBV12-4,TRBJ1-5,many
CASCAAENTEAFF,TGTGCCAGTTGTGCGGCCGAGAACACTGAAGCTTTCTTT,.,TRBV7-2,TRBJ1-1,few
CASSWAEGQGISYEQYF,TGCGCCAGCAGCTGGGCCGAGGGACAGGGAATTTCCTACGAGCAGTACTTC,TRBD1,TRBV5-1,TRBJ2-7,few
CATRQGNYGYTF,TGTGCCACCCGACAGGGAAACTATGGCTACACCTTC,TRBD1,TRBV27,TRBJ1-2,.
CASSFHRDRKVPEAFF,TGCGCCAGCAGCTTTCACCGGGACAGAAAGGTGCCTGAAGCTTTCTTT,TRBD1,TRBV5-1,TRBJ1-1,many
CASSYRRQYEQYF,TGTGCCAGCAGTTACAGGCGACAGTACGAGCAGTACTTC,.,TRBV6-2/TRBV6-3,TRBJ2-7,many
CASSYGSTVTMNTEAFF,TGTGCCAGCAGTTACGGTTCGACGGTAACAATGAACACTGAAGCTTTCTTT,.,TRBV6-5,TRBJ1-1,many
CASSLSGTPAGYEQYF,TGTGCCAGCAGCTTGTCTGGGACCCCGGCCGGCTACGAGCAGTACTTC,.,TRBV5-6,TRBJ2-7,few
CASSFSGGDEQFF,TGTGCCAGCAGCTTTTCGGGAGGGGATGAGCAGTTCTTC,TRBD2,TRBV11-3,TRBJ2-1,many